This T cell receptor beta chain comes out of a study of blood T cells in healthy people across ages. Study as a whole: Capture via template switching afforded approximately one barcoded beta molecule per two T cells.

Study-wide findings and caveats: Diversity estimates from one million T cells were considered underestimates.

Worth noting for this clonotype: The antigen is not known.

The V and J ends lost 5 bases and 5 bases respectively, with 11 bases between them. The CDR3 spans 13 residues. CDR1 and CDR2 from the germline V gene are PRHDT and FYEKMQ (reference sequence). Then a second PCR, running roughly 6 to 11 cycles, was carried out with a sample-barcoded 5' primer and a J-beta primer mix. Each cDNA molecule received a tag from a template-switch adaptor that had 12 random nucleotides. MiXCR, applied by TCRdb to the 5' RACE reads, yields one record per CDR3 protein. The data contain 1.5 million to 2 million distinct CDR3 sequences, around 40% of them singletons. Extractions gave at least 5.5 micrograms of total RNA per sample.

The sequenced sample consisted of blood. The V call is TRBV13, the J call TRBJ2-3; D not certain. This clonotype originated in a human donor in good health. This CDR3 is CASSPESVDTQYF. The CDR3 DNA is TGTGCCAGCAGCCCCGAGTCAGTAGATACGCAGTATTTT.